This TCR beta chain is from a study of T-cell memory formation after mild COVID-19. Study at large: Clustering of TCRs was largely donor specific.

This clonotype was counted a few times. Its antigen remains unidentified. Looked up from germline, CDR1 is SGHRS and CDR2 is YFSETQ. This CDR3 has 14 amino acids. V was trimmed by 3 bases and J by 5 bases, leaving 14 bases between them. Each CDR3 protein is one row after TCRdb ran MiXCR on the 5' RACE reads. The sample carries some 57,000 distinct CDR3 sequences, approximately 12% recorded once. Study-level points and caveats: Researchers report contracting CD4+ clones mostly in CM and EM, with CD8+ clones in EMRA. The study found balanced CD4/CD8 in clones contracting day 15 to 85 and a CD4+ lean in later expanders.

Sequenced sample: PBMCs or a T cell subset sorted from them (not recorded which). The genes are TRBV5-1 and TRBJ2-5, with D tentatively TRBD2 (5 bases). This receptor was taken from a man aged 18 to 29 who had mild COVID-19 (a few samples of this study predate the infection). Cell type and time point are not known. Here the CDR3 DNA reads TGCGCCAGCAGCTACAGCACTAGTATTGAGACCCAGTACTTC. Its protein is CASSYSTSIETQYF.